This T cell receptor (beta chain) was observed in a study of response to subunit inactivated influenza vaccine. General observations from the study: The authors put forward the suggestion that each seasonal influenza vaccination may bring in only a limited number of new T cells.

Comment on this clonotype: Its specificity is unknown.

From the RT-PCR reads, TCRdb called clonotypes with MiXCR, one entry per CDR3 protein. The sample consists of about 500,000 distinct CDR3 sequences, approximately 15% of them appearing once. The CDR3 runs 14 residues. Germline CDR1 SNHLY, CDR2 FYNNEI. Losses at the gene ends were 4 bases for V and 7 bases for J; bases not matched to a gene: 6. The chain uses TRBV2 and TRBJ2-7; 11 bases are shared with TRBD2. The sequence came from a man between 50 and 69 years old who received an inactivated influenza vaccine. Sequencing used CD4+ T cells sorted from PBMCs, obtained roughly 24 months after vaccination. The CDR3 DNA reads as TGTGCCAGCAGTGCTAGCGGGGGGCCGGGAGAGCAGTACTTC. This gives the protein CASSASGGPGEQYF. Full variable domain (missing parts from reference TRBV2 and TRBJ2-7): EPEVTQTPSHQVTQMGQEVILRCVPISNHLYFYWYRQILGQKVEFLVSFYNNEISEKSEIFDDQFSVERPDGSNFTLKIRSTKLEDSAMYFCASSASGGPGEQYFGPGTRLTVT.